Included here is one T cell receptor beta chain sequence, with context. This sample was included in a study of blood T cell repertoires in COVID-19. Participants were aged roughly 18 to 90 years from 20 to 30 US areas. In assigning cohorts, the study relied on participant-reported clinical history. The recovered donors of Cohort 3 showed two negative PCRs, clearance, or symptom resolution. As processed by the authors: By means of reference gene primer amplification, nucleated cell counts were estimated. Profiled with immunoSEQ multiplex PCR; TCRdb holds only in-frame clones, not every one. V and J calls and clone size follow that table, whereas D and trimming were derived from the DNA. The data contain approximately 400,000 clones, 85% to 90% of them seen just once; the ten biggest clones take up 1.2%. This CDR3 comprises 14 residues. V lost 7 bases and J lost 0, with 12 bases in between. Germline CDR1 SNHLY, CDR2 FYNNEI.

The rearrangement uses TRBV2 and TRBJ2-5; unclear D gene. This sequence was found in a woman aged 18-29 years who had recovered from COVID-19. The material sequenced was PBMCs or T cells enriched from blood (not recorded which). CDR3 bases: TGTGCCAGCAATTTAGAGCCGTACCAAGAGACCCAGTACTTC. It encodes CASNLEPYQETQYF.